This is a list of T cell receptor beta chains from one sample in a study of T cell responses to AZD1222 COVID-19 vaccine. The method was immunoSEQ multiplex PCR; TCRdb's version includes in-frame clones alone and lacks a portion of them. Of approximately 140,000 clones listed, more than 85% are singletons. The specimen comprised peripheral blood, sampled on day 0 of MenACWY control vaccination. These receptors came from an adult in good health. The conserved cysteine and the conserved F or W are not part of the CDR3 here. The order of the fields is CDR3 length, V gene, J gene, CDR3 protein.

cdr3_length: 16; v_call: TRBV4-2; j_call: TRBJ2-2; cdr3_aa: ASSQGLAGTLGTGELF
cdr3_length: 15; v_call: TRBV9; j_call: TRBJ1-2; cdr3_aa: ASSVGQGATGQRGYT
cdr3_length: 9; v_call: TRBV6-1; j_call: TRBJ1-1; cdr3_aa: ASSDSTEAF
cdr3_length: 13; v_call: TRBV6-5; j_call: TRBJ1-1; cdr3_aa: ASSPGRVVAAEAF
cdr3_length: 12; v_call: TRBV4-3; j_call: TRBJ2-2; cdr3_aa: ASSQDKWSGELF
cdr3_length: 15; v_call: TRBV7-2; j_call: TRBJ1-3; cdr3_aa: ASSSFHRGLSGNTIY
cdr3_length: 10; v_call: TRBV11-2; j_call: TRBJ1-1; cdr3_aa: ASSLSNTEAF
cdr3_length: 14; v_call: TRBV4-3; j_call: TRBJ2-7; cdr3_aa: ASRLGQQGGPYEQY
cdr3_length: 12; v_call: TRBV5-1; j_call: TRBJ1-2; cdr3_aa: ASSLGTGGYGYT
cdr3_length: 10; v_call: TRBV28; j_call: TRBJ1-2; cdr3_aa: ASGGAFHGYT
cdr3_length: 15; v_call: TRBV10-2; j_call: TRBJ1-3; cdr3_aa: ASSRTGLASSGNTIY
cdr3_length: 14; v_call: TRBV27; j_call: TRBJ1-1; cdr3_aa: ASSYLSTGLNTEAF
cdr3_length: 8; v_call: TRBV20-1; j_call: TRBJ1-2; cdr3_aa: SARKDGYT
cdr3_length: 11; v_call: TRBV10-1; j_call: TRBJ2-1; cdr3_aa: ASSNGLAGVRF
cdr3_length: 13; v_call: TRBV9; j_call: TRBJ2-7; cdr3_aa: ASSVGITGAYEQY
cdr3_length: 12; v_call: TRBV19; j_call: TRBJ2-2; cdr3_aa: ASSTGRGAGELF
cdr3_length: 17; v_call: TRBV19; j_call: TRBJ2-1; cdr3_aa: ASSTGLPWRAGVNNEQF
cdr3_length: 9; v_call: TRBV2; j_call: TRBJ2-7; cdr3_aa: ASSESDEQY
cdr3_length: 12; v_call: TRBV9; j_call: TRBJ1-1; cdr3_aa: ASSGPLRDTEAF
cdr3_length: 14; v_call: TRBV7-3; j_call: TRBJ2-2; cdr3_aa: ASSPGTGGVTGELF
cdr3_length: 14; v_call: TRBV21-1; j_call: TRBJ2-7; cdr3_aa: ASSKTSGQDSYEQY
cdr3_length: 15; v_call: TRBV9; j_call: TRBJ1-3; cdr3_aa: ASSVGANPTSGNTIY
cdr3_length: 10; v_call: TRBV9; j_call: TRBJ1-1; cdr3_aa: ASSGAGLGAF
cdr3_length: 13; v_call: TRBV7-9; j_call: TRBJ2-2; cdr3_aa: ASSTRDRDPGELF
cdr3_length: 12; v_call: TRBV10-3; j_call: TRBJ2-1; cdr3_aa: AIGSGRAHFEQF
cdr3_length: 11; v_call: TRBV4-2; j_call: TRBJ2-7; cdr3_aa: ASSQDGTYEQY
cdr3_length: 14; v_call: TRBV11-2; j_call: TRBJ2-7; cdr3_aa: ASSLDLSDASREQY
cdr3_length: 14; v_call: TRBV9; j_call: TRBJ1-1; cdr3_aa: ASSASTAEINTEAF
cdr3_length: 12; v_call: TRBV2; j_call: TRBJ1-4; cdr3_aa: ASSPGTGGEKLF
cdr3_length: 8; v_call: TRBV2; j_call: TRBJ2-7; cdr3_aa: ASRGYEQY
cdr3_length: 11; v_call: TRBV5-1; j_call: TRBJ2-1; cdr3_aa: ASRPVARDEQF